One and the same sample provided the 23 T cell receptor beta chains below, sequenced in a study of T cell changes during pregnancy in multiple sclerosis. The method was immunoSEQ multiplex PCR; TCRdb's version includes in-frame clones alone and lacks a portion of them. The sample lists 40,000 or so clones; 90% were seen once. This specimen was CD4+ T cells from peripheral blood mononuclear cells, taken in the first trimester of pregnancy. These receptors were taken from a female donor in good health, enrolled as a control in a pregnancy study.

The rearrangement joins TRBV6-6 to TRBJ2-5; D remains unclear. The germline V gene has CDR1 MNHNY and CDR2 SVGAGI (reference sequence). Trimming took off 7 bases at V and 5 bases at J, with 5 bases between the two ends. The CDR3 consists of 10 residues. CDR3 sequence reads: CASNRETQYF. CDR3 nucleotide sequence: TGTGCCAGCAACCGGGAGACCCAGTACTTC.

The table lists this clone with a few counts. The chain carries TRBV5-6 and TRBJ2-1; 7 bases line up with TRBD2. The V gene's germline CDR1 is SGHDT and CDR2 YYEEEE. V lost 2 bases and J lost 10; bases outside the gene matches: 3. CDR3 length equals 12 residues. CDR3 sequence (DNA): TGTGCCAGCAGCTTCGGGGGGAGGGAGCAGTTCTTC. This translates into CASSFGGREQFF.

This chain connects TRBV27 to TRBJ1-2, with TRBD1 matching 8 bases. This CDR3 contains 15 residues. V lost 4 bases and J lost 3; bases outside the gene matches: 7. Germline CDR1 MNHEY, CDR2 SMNVEV (reference sequence). The CDR3 protein is CASSSDGTGYYGYTF. In DNA, the CDR3 is TGTGCCAGCAGTTCGGACGGGACAGGTTACTATGGCTACACCTTC.

This chain joins TRBV7-9 and TRBJ2-2, with 7 bases matching TRBD1. Per the germline V gene, CDR1 is SEHNR and CDR2 is FQNEAQ (reference sequence). The length of the CDR3 is 15 residues. V gave up 4 bases and J gave up 3 bases; unmatched junction bases: 5. The CDR3 loop is CASSSDQGDTGELFF. The CDR3 nucleotides read TGTGCCAGCAGCTCCGACCAGGGGGACACCGGGGAGCTGTTTTTT.

The CDR3 sequence is CASSYSDTTFYGYTF. As DNA, the CDR3 is TGTGCCAGCAGTTACTCCGACACCACGTTTTATGGCTACACCTTC. The rearrangement joins TRBV6-5 to TRBJ1-2; D unresolved. CDR1 MNHEY and CDR2 SVGAGI come from the germline V gene. Trimming cost V 0 bases and J 5 bases, with 13 bases left between them. The CDR3 contains 15 residues.

This chain uses TRBV10-3 with TRBJ1-1; 9 bases match TRBD1. Germline values: CDR1 ENHRY, CDR2 SYGVKD. V was pared by 9 bases and J by 3 bases, with 5 bases of the junction left unmatched. This CDR3 region has 13 residues. The CDR3 nucleotides are TGTGCCATTACGGACAGGGGAGACACTGAAGCTTTCTTT. Its protein product is CAITDRGDTEAFF.

This clone was detected once. The CDR3 nucleotides are TGTGCCAGCAGCTTGCGGGGAGGGGACCTAGAAAAACTGTTTTTT. This translates into CASSLRGGDLEKLFF. This chain links TRBV5-4 with TRBJ1-4; tentatively, D is TRBD1 (5 bases). V was shortened by 1 base and J by 8 bases, with 15 bases between the two germline ends. There are 15 residues in the CDR3. Germline lookup yields CDR1 SGHNT and CDR2 YYREEE (reference sequence).

The V and J genes are TRBV28 and TRBJ1-5; a weak D match, TRBD1 (6 bases). The CDR3 loop spans 15 amino acids. The V end lost 3 bases, the J end lost 2 bases, and 11 bases lay between the germline ends. Germline loops: CDR1 MDHEN, CDR2 SYDVKM. In nucleotides, the CDR3 is TGTGCCAGCAGTTTCTCTACAGGGCGCAATCAGCCCCAGCATTTT. Its translation: CASSFSTGRNQPQHF.

A remark on this clone: The identical CDR3 is also encoded by other nucleotide sequences in the sample. This chain links TRBV7-2 with TRBJ1-6; 8 nucleotides agree with TRBD1. From germline, CDR1 is SGHTA and CDR2 FQGNSA. The CDR3 covers 14 residues. J gave up 9 bases and V 1 base, and 2 bases lay outside the gene matches. CDR3 sequence (DNA): TGTGCCAGCAGCTTAGGGACAGGGAGTTCACCCCTCCACTTT. It is translated as CASSLGTGSSPLHF.

The gene calls are TRBV18 and TRBJ1-3, with D unclear. The germline V gene has CDR1 KGHSH and CDR2 LQKENI. V was pared by 6 bases and J by 3 bases, with 9 bases between. The CDR3 loop spans 13 amino acids. The DNA for the CDR3 is TGTGCCAGCTCCCCGACTGGTGGAAACACCATATATTTT. Encoded protein: CASSPTGGNTIYF.

This chain connects TRBV6-5 to TRBJ1-4; 7 bases map to TRBD1. In germline, CDR1 is MNHEY, CDR2 SVGAGI. After removal of 6 bases from V and 8 bases from J, the junction contained 6 bases not matched to a gene. CDR3 length: 13 residues. The CDR3 DNA reads as TGTGCCAGCAGGACAGGGAGTGAGGAAAAACTGTTTTTT. This sequence encodes CASRTGSEEKLFF.

The DNA for the CDR3 is TGTGCCAGCAGCTTGGGACTTGCTGGAGAGACCCAGTACTTC. It yields the protein CASSLGLAGETQYF. V is TRBV7-2 and J is TRBJ2-5; tentative D call: TRBD2 (6 bases). Between the trimmed V and J ends, which lost 3 bases and 4 bases, there was a span of 12 bases. The CDR3 is 14 residues long. Looked up from germline, CDR1 is SGHTA and CDR2 is FQGNSA.

This clone was detected only once. The chain employs TRBV4-2 and TRBJ1-5; TRBD1 might be the D (6 bases). CDR1 LGHNA and CDR2 YNFKEQ come from the germline V gene. V shed 3 bases and J shed 2 bases, with 17 bases lying between them. CDR3 size: 17 residues. The CDR3 sequence is CASSQIDRGGGNQPQHF. The CDR3 DNA is TGTGCCAGCAGCCAGATCGACCGAGGGGGGGGCAATCAGCCCCAGCATTTT.

This chain links TRBV14 with TRBJ1-3, with D hard to call. This CDR3 contains 15 residues. Germline CDR1 is SGHDN and CDR2 is FVKESK. Trimming cost V 0 bases and J 4 bases, with 10 bases left between them. The DNA of the CDR3 is TGTGCCAGCAGCCAAGATTCCCGAGGAGGAAACACCATATATTTT. As protein: CASSQDSRGGNTIYF.

This sequence joins TRBV19 and TRBJ2-2; TRBD2 might be the D (6 bases). This CDR3 has 14 residues. V was shortened by 11 bases and J by 3 bases, with 16 bases between the two germline ends. Germline CDR1 and CDR2: LNHDA and SQIVND (reference sequence). The CDR3 coding sequence is TGTGCCGCACGACTACCGGGGGACACCGGGGAGCTGTTTTTT. It specifies CAARLPGDTGELFF.

V is TRBV7-2 and J is TRBJ1-5; maybe TRBD1 (5 bases). This CDR3 spans 15 amino acids. Per germline, CDR1 SGHTA and CDR2 FQGNSA. Trimming removed 5 bases at V and 5 bases at J, with 16 bases between. The CDR3 DNA sequence: TGTGCCAGCAGCAGCGACGTGGGGCCCTATCAGCCCCAGCATTTT. Amino acids: CASSSDVGPYQPQHF.

This sequence joins TRBV13 and TRBJ2-7, with 7 bases fitting TRBD1. CDR1 and CDR2 (germline): PRHDT, FYEKMQ (reference sequence). The CDR3 has 16 residues. Trimming at V came to 0 bases and at J to 2 bases, leaving 7 bases not matched to a gene. In DNA, the CDR3 is TGTGCCAGCAGCTTAGGAGTTAGACAGGGTCCCTACGAGCAGTACTTC. It translates to CASSLGVRQGPYEQYF. Full variable domain (rest looked up from reference TRBV13 and TRBJ2-7): AAGVIQSPRHLIKEKRETATLKCYPIPRHDTVYWYQQGPGQDPQFLISFYEKMQSDKGSIPDRFSAQQFSDYHSELNMSSLELGDSALYFCASSLGVRQGPYEQYFGPGTRLTVT.

This clone was picked up one time. The chain couples TRBV7-3 to TRBJ2-2, with 9 positions matching TRBD1. V dropped 5 bases and J dropped 4; count of bases not matched to a gene: 5. CDR1 is SGHTA and CDR2 is FQGTGA in the germline V gene. The CDR3 has 15 amino acids. The DNA of the CDR3 is TGTGCCAGCAGCCCACAGGGGGCCGGCACCGGGGAGCTGTTTTTT. Translation: CASSPQGAGTGELFF.

This chain uses TRBV5-1 with TRBJ2-1; TRBD2 aligns across 7 bases. Germline lookup yields CDR1 SGHRS and CDR2 YFSETQ. Losses at the gene ends were 4 bases for V and 5 bases for J; bases not matched to a gene: 6. This CDR3 spans 14 amino acids. CDR3 sequence reads: CASSGGDEHNEQFF. CDR3 coding DNA: TGCGCCAGCAGCGGGGGGGACGAGCACAATGAGCAGTTCTTC.

This rearrangement joins TRBV6-1 to TRBJ1-1; the D gene is possibly TRBD1 (6 bases). CDR1 is MNHNS, CDR2 SASEGT, per germline. This CDR3 has 13 amino acids. Between the trimmed V and J ends, which lost 6 bases and 6 bases, there was a span of 14 bases. The CDR3 loop reads CASRDTGPAEAFF. The CDR3 DNA reads as TGTGCCAGCAGGGATACAGGGCCTGCTGAAGCTTTCTTT.

The V call is TRBV2, the J call TRBJ1-1; D gene uncertain. Deletions cut 5 bases from V and 6 bases from J, with 19 bases between. CDR3 length: 15 amino acids. CDR1 and CDR2 from the germline V gene are SNHLY and FYNNEI. CDR3 sequence reads: CASSRSTQSSSEAFF. CDR3 in DNA: TGTGCCAGCAGTAGAAGCACACAGTCTTCCTCTGAAGCTTTCTTT.

The chain has TRBV5-3 and TRBJ2-7; 10 bases are a match to TRBD2. TRBV5-3 is an ORF for which the function is uncertain. V shed 2 bases and J 2 bases; nucleotides not matched to a gene: 4. This CDR3 is 15 amino acids long. The CDR3 DNA sequence: TGTGCCAGAAGCTTAAAAAGCGGGGGGGCCTACGAGCAGTACTTC. This sequence encodes CARSLKSGGAYEQYF.

This sequence joins TRBV7-3 and TRBJ1-2, with D unclear. Between the trimmed V and J ends, which lost 3 bases and 8 bases, there was a span of 13 bases. The CDR3 covers 13 residues. In germline, CDR1 is SGHTA, CDR2 FQGTGA. The CDR3 reads CASSLAGEEGYTF. The CDR3 DNA follows: TGTGCCAGCAGCTTGGCGGGCGAGGAGGGCTACACCTTC.